This T cell receptor beta chain was profiled in a study of early T cells in non-severe SARS-CoV-2 infection. TCRdb re-derived calls from the 5' RACE reads in MiXCR, one entry per CDR3 protein. The table records 86,000 or so distinct CDR3 sequences, over 12% of them present only once. This CDR3 is 16 amino acids long. In germline, CDR1 is MNHNS, CDR2 SASEGT. V was clipped by 5 bases and J by 7 bases; unmatched bases: 9. Sequencing used whole blood. This rearrangement joins TRBV6-1 to TRBJ1-6, with TRBD1 matching over 9 bases. The receptor's source is an adult who was a healthcare worker with PCR-confirmed SARS-CoV-2 infection or an uninfected control (not recorded which). The CDR3 DNA follows: TGTGCCAGCAGTCCGACCCTACAGGGGGCGAATTCACCCCTCCACTTT. Translation gives CASSPTLQGANSPLHF.